These T cell receptor beta chains were read from a single sample in a study of shared clonotypes between healthy human individuals. The assay was immunoSEQ multiplex PCR, and TCRdb's table has in-frame clones only and misses some. The sample carries approximately 2,000,000 clones, 92% recorded once. What was sequenced was naive CD4+ T cells from PBMCs. The source of these receptors is a man aged 18 to 30 in good health. Some clones in this sample may be carry-over from other donors' samples. The CDR3 runs from the conserved cysteine through the conserved F or W. Fields, in order: D gene, V gene, clone size, CDR3 length, J gene, CDR3 protein, CDR3 DNA. D genes are given only for firm matches. Clone size appears in some rows only: once, few, many, or a class for an expanded clone.

-	TRBV4-3	-	15	TRBJ1-1	CASSQDMARGTEAFF	TGCGCCAGCAGCCAAGATATGGCCAGAGGGACTGAAGCTTTCTTT
-	TRBV7-6	-	15	TRBJ2-3	CASSLEGGDTDTQYF	TGTGCCAGCAGCTTAGAGGGGGGAGACACAGATACGCAGTATTTT
TRBD1	TRBV5-1	-	14	TRBJ1-1	CASSHRDRGIEAFF	TGCGCCAGCAGTCACCGGGACAGGGGAATTGAAGCTTTCTTT
-	TRBV28	-	15	TRBJ2-1	CASPPPGGSYNEQFF	TGTGCCAGCCCACCCCCAGGCGGATCCTACAATGAGCAGTTCTTC
-	TRBV4-3	-	13	TRBJ1-2	CASSQETTRGYTF	TGCGCCAGCAGCCAAGAGACCACGAGGGGCTACACCTTC
-	TRBV5-1	-	15	TRBJ1-4	CASSLDSGSGAKLFF	TGCGCCAGCAGCTTGGATTCGGGGTCGGGTGCAAAACTGTTTTTT
-	TRBV2	-	12	TRBJ2-5	CASIGSQETQYF	TGTGCCAGCATCGGCAGCCAAGAGACCCAGTACTTC
TRBD2	TRBV4-2	-	18	TRBJ2-3	CASSPELGLAGRTDTQYF	TGTGCCAGCAGCCCCGAACTTGGACTAGCGGGACGTACAGATACGCAGTATTTT
TRBD2	TRBV5-1	-	15	TRBJ2-2	CASTTSGPSAGELFF	TGCGCCAGCACAACTAGCGGCCCCTCGGCCGGGGAGCTGTTTTTT
-	TRBV5-1	once	15	TRBJ2-5	CASSLVQGEGETQYF	TGCGCCAGCAGCTTGGTACAGGGGGAGGGCGAGACCCAGTACTTC
TRBD2	TRBV5-1	once	16	TRBJ2-7	CASSLAPTSGAYEQYF	TGCGCCAGCAGCTTGGCGCCTACTAGCGGAGCCTACGAGCAGTACTTC
-	TRBV28	-	15	TRBJ2-3	CASSPRGGYTDTQYF	TGTGCCAGCAGCCCAAGGGGGGGATATACAGATACGCAGTATTTT
-	TRBV2	-	14	TRBJ2-3	CASSEALALATQYF	TGTGCCAGCAGTGAAGCATTGGCACTAGCAACGCAGTATTTT
-	TRBV9	-	13	TRBJ2-5	CASSVQDQETQYF	TGTGCCAGCAGCGTACAGGACCAAGAGACCCAGTACTTC
TRBD2	TRBV4-3	-	15	TRBJ2-2	CASSRVAGGNGELFF	TGCGCCAGCAGCCGAGTGGCGGGAGGCAACGGGGAGCTGTTTTTT